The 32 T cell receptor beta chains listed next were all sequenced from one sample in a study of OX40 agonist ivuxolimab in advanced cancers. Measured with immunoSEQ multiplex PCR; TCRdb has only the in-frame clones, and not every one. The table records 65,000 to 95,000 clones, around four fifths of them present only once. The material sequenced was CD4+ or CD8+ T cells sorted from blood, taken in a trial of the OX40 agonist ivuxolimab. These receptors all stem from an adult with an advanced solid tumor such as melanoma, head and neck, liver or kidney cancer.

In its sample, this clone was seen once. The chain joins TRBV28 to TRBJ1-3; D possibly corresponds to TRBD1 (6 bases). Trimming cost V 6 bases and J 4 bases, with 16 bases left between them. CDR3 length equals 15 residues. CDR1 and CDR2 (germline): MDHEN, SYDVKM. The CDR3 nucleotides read TGTGCCAGCAGCCCTGGGGGGGCGGGCGGAAACACCATATATTTT. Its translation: CASSPGGAGGNTIYF.

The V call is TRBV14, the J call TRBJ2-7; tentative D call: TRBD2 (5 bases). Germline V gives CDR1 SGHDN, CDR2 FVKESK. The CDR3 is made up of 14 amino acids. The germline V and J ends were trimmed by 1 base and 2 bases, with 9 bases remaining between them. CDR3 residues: CASSQAGSPYEQYF. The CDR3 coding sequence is TGTGCCAGCAGCCAAGCGGGGTCCCCCTACGAGCAGTACTTC.

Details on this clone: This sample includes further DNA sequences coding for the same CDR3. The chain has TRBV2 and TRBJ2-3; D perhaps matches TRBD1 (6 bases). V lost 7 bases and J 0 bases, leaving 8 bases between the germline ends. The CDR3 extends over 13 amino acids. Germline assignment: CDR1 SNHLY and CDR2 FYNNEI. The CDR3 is CASKQGSTDTQYF. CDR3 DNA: TGTGCCAGCAAGCAGGGGAGCACAGATACGCAGTATTTT. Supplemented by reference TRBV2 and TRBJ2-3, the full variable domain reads EPEVTQTPSHQVTQMGQEVILRCVPISNHLYFYWYRQILGQKVEFLVSFYNNEISEKSEIFDDQFSVERPDGSNFTLKIRSTKLEDSAMYFCASKQGSTDTQYFGPGTRLTVL.

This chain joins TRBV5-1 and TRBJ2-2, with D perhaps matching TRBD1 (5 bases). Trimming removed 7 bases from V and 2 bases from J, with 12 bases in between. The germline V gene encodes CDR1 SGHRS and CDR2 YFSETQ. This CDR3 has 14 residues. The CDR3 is CASATELNTGELFF. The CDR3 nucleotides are TGCGCCAGCGCGACAGAATTAAACACCGGGGAGCTGTTTTTT.

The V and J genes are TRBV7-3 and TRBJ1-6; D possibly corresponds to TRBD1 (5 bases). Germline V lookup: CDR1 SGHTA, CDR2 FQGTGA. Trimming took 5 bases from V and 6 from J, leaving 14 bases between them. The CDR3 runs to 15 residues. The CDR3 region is CASSAQGMGNSPLHF. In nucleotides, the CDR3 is TGTGCCAGCAGCGCTCAGGGCATGGGTAATTCACCCCTCCACTTT.

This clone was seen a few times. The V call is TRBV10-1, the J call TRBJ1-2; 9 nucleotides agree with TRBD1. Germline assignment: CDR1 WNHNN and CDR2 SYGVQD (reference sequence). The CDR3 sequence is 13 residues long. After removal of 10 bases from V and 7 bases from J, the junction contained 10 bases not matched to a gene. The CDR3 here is CATSPGQGTGYTF. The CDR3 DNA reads TGCGCCACATCACCGGGACAGGGAACTGGCTACACCTTC.

The CDR3 region is CASKGQGDGGELFF. The CDR3 region has the DNA TGTGCCAGCAAAGGACAGGGGGATGGCGGGGAGCTGTTTTTT. The gene calls are TRBV2 and TRBJ2-2; 10 bases agree with TRBD1. Looked up from germline, CDR1 is SNHLY and CDR2 is FYNNEI. J lost 7 bases, V lost 7 bases, and 6 bases had no gene match. CDR3 size: 14 residues.

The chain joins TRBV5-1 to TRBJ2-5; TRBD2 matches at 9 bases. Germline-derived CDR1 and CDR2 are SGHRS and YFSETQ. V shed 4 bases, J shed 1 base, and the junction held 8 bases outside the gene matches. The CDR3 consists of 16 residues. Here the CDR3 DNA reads TGCGCCAGCAGCCCCACCCCGACTAGCGGCCAAGAGACCCAGTACTTC. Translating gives CASSPTPTSGQETQYF.

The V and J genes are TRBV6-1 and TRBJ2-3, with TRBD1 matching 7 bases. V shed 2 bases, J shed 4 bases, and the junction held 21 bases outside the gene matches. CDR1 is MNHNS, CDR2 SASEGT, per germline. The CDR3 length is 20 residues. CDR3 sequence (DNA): TGTGCCAGCAGTGAAATTAGGCACAGGGGCCCCCAATTCGGGTCAGATACGCAGTATTTT. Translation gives CASSEIRHRGPQFGSDTQYF.

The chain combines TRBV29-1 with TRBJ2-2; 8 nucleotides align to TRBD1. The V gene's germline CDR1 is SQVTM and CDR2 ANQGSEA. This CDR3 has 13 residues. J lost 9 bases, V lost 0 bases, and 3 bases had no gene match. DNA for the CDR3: TGCAGCGTTGAAGATCGGACAGGGAGGGAGCTGTTTTTT. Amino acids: CSVEDRTGRELFF.

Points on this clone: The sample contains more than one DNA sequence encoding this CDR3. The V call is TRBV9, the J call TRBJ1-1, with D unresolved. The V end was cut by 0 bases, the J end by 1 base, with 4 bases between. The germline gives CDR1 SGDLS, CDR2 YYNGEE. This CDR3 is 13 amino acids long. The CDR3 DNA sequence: TGTGCCAGCAGCGTAGGGTCGAACACTGAAGCTTTCTTT. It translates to CASSVGSNTEAFF. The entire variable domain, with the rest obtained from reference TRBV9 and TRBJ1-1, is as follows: DSGVTQTPKHLITATGQRVTLRCSPRSGDLSVYWYQQSLDQGLQFLIQYYNGEERAKGNILERFSAQQFPDLHSELNLSSLELGDSALYFCASSVGSNTEAFFGQGTRLTVV.

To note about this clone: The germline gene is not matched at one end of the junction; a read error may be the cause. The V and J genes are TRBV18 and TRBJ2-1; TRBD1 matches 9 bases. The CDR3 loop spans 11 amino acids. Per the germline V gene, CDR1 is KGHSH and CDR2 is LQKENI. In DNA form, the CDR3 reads TGTGCCAGCTCACCGGGACAGGGTTGGCTCTTC. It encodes CASSPGQGWLF.

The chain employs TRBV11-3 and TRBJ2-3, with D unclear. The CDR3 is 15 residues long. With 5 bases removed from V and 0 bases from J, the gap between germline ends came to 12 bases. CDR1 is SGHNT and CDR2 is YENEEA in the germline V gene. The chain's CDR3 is CASSPGEISTDTQYF. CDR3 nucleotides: TGTGCCAGCAGCCCCGGAGAGATTAGCACAGATACGCAGTATTTT.

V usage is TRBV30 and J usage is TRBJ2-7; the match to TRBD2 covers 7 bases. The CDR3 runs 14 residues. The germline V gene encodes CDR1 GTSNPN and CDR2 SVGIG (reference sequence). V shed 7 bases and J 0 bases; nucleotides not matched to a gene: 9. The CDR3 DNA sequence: TGTGCCTCGTCCCGGGGGAGGGCCTCCTACGAGCAGTACTTC. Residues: CASSRGRASYEQYF.

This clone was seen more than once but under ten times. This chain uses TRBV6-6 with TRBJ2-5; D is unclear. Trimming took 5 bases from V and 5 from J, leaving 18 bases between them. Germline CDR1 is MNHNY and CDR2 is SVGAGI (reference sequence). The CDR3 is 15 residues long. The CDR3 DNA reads TGTGCCAGCAGTCTTAAGGACGGTAGGGTGGAGACCCAGTACTTC. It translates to CASSLKDGRVETQYF.

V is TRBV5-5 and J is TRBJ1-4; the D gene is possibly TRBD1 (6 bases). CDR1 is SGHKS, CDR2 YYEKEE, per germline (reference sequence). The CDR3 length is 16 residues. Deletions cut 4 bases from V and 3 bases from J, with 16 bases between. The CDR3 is CASSPGGGLANEKLFF. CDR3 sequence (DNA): TGTGCCAGCAGCCCCGGGGGGGGCCTAGCTAATGAAAAACTGTTTTTT.

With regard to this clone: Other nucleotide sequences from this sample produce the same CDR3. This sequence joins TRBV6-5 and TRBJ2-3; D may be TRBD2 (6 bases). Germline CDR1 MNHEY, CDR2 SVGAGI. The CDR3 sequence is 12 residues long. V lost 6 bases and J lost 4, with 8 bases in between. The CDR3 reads CASRTGADTQYF. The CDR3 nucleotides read TGTGCCAGCAGGACGGGGGCAGATACGCAGTATTTT.

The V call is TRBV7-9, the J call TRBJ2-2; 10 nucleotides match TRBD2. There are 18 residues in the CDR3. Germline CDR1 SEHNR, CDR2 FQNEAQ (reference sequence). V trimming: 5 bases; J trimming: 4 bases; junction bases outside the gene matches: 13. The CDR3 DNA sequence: TGTGCCAGCAGCCCCCCCGGGCTAGCGGGAGAGGTCACCGGGGAGCTGTTTTTT. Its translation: CASSPPGLAGEVTGELFF.

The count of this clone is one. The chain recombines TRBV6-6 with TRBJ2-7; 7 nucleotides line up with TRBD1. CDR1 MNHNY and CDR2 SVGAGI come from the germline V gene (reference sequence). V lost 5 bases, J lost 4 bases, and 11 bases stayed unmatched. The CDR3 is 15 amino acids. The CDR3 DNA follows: TGTGCCAGCAGTCAAGCCAAGGGACAGACTTACGAGCAGTACTTC. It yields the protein CASSQAKGQTYEQYF.

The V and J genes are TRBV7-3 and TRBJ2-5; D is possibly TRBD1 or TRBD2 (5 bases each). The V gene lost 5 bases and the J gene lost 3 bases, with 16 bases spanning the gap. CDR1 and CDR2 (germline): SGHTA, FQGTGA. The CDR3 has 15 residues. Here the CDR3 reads CASSPRPGAKETQYF. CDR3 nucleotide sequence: TGTGCCAGCAGCCCACGCCCCGGGGCAAAAGAGACCCAGTACTTC.

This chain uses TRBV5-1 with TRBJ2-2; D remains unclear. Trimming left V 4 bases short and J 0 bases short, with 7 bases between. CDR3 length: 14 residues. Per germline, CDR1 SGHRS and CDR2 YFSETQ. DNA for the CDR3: TGCGCCAGCAGCGACTCTTCGAACACCGGGGAGCTGTTTTTT. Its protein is CASSDSSNTGELFF.

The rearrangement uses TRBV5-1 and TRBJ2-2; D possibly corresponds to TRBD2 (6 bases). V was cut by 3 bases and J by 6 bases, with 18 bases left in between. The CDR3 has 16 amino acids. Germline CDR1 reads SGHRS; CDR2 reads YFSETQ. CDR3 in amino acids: CASSSTGRGYAGELFF. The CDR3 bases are TGCGCCAGCAGCTCGACCGGCCGGGGGTATGCCGGGGAGCTGTTTTTT.

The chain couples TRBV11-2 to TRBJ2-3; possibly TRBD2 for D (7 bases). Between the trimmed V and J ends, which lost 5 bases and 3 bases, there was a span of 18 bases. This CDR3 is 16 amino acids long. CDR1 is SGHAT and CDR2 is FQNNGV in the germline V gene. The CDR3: CASSPRGGSWTDTQYF. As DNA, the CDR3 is TGTGCCAGCAGCCCCAGGGGCGGGAGTTGGACAGATACGCAGTATTTT.

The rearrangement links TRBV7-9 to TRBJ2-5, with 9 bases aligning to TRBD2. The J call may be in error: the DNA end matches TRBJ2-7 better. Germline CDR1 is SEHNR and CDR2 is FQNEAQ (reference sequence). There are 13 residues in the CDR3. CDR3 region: CASSPGLAPEQYF. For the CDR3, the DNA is TGTGCCAGCAGCCCCGGACTAGCGCCCGAGCAGTACTTC.

The CDR3 coding sequence is TGTGCCAGCAGCTCGGACAGGGGATTAAATGGCTACACCTTC. Encoded protein: CASSSDRGLNGYTF. The V and J genes are TRBV11-2 and TRBJ1-2, with 9 bases matching TRBD1. CDR1 SGHAT and CDR2 FQNNGV come from the germline V gene. The CDR3 contains 14 residues. Trimming took 4 bases from V and 6 from J; bases not matched to a gene: 6.

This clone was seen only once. CDR3 region: CASSQDSRSYEQYF. The DNA for the CDR3 is TGCGCCAGCAGCCAAGATAGCAGATCCTACGAGCAGTACTTC. The V and J genes are TRBV4-3 and TRBJ2-7; D uncertain. The CDR3 length is 14 residues. Germline CDR1 is LGHNA and CDR2 is YSLEER. V was trimmed by 0 bases and J by 1 base, leaving 7 bases between them.

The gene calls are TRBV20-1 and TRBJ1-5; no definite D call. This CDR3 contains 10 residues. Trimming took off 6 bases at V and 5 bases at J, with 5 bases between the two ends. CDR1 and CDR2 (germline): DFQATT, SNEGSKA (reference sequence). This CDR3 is CSAGDQPQHF. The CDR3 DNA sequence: TGCAGTGCCGGGGATCAGCCCCAGCATTTT.

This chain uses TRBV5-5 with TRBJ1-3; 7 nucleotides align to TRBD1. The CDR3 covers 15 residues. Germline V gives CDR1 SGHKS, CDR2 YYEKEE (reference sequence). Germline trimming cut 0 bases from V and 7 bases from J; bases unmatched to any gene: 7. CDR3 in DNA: TGTGCCAGCAGCTTGGCCTGGGCAGGGGGGAACACCATATATTTT. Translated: CASSLAWAGGNTIYF. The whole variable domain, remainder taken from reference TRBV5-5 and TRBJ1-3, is DAGVTQSPTHLIKTRGQQVTLRCSPISGHKSVSWYQQVLGQGPQFIFQYYEKEERGRGNFPDRFSARQFPNYSSELNVNALLLGDSALYLCASSLAWAGGNTIYFGEGSWLTVV.

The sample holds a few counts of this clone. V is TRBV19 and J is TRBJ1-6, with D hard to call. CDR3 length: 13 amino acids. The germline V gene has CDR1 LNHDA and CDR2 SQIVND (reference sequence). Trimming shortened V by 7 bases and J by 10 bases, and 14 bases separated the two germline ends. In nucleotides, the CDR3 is TGTGCCAGTACCGGAGCCTCGGGCTCACCCCTCCACTTT. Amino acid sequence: CASTGASGSPLHF.

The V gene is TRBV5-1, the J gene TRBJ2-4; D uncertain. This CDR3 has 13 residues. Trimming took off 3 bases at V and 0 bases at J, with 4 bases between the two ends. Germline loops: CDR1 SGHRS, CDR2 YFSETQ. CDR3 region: CASSSSAKNIQYF. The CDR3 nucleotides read TGCGCCAGCAGCTCCTCAGCCAAAAACATTCAGTACTTC.

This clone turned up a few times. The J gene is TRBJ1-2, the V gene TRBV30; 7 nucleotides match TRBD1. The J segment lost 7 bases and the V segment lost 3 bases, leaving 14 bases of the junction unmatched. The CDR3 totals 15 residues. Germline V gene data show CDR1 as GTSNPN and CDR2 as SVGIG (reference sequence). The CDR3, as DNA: TGTGCCTGGAGGCACAACAGGGGATCGCTAGGTGGCTACACCTTC. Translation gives CAWRHNRGSLGGYTF. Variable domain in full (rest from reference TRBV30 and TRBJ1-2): SQTIHQWPATLVQPVGSPLSLECTVEGTSNPNLYWYRQAAGRGLQLLFYSVGIGQISSEVPQNLSASRPQDRQFILSSKKLLLSDSGFYLCAWRHNRGSLGGYTFGSGTRLTVV.

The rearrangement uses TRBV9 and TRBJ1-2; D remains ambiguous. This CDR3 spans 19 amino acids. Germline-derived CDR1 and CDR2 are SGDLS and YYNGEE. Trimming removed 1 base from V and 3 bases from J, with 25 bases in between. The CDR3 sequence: CASSVSLPQGGLLDYGYTF. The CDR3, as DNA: TGTGCCAGCAGCGTATCTCTCCCACAAGGAGGGCTCCTCGACTATGGCTACACCTTC.